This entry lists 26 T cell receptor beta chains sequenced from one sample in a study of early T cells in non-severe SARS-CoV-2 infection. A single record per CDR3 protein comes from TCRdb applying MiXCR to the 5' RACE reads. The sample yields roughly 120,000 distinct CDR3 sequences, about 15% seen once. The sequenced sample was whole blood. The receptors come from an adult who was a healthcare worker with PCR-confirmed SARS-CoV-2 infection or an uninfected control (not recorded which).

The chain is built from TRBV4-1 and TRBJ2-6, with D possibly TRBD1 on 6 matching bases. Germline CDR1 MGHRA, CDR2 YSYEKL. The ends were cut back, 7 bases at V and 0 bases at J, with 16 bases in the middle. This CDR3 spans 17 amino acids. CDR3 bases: TGCGCCAGCACCCAGGGGCCACTCGGCTCTGGGGCCAACGTCCTGACTTTC. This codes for CASTQGPLGSGANVLTF.

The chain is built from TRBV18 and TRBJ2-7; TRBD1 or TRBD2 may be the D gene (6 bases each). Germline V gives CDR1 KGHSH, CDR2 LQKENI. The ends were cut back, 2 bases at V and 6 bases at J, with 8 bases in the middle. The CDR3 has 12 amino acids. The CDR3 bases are TGTGCCAGCTCACCAGGGGGGCCCGAGCAGTACTTC. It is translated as CASSPGGPEQYF. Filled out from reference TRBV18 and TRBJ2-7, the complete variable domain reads NAGVMQNPRHLVRRRGQEARLRCSPMKGHSHVYWYRQLPEEGLKFMVYLQKENIIDESGMPKERFSAEFPKEGPSILRIQQVVRGDSAAYFCASSPGGPEQYFGPGTRLTVT.

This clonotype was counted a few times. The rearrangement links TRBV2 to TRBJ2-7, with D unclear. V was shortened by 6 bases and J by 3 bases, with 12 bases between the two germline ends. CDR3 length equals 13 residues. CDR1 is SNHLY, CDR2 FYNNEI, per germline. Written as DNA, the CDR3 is TGTGCCAGCAGCGGGCGGCAATACTACGAGCAGTACTTC. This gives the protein CASSGRQYYEQYF.

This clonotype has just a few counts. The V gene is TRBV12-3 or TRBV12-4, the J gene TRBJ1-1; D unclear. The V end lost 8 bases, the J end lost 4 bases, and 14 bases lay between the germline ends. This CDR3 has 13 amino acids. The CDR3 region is CASGRGEATEAFF. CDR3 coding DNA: TGTGCCAGCGGCCGCGGGGAAGCCACTGAAGCTTTCTTT.

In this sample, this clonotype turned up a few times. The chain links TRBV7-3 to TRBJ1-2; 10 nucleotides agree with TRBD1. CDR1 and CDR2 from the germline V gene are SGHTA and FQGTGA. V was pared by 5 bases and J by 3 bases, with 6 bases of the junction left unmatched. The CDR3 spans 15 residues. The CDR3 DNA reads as TGTGCCAGCAGCCCTGACAGGGGGCCAGACTATGGCTACACCTTC. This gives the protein CASSPDRGPDYGYTF.

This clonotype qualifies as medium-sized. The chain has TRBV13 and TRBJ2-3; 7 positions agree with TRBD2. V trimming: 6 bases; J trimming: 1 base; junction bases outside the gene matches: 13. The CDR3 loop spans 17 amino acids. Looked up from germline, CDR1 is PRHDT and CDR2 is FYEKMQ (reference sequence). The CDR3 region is CASSPPVSGGRTDTQYF. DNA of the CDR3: TGTGCCAGCAGTCCTCCCGTATCGGGGGGTCGCACAGATACGCAGTATTTT.

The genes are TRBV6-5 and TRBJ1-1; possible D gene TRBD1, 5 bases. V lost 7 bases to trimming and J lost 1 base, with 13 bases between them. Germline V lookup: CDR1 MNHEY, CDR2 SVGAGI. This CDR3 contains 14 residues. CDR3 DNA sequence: TGTGCCAGCAAACGAGGGGCCTCGAACACTGAAGCTTTCTTT. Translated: CASKRGASNTEAFF.

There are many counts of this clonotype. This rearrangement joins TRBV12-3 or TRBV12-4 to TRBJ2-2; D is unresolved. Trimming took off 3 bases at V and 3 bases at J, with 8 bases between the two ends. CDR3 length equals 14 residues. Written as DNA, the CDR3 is TGTGCCAGCAGTTTCACTCGGGACACCGGGGAGCTGTTTTTT. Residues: CASSFTRDTGELFF.

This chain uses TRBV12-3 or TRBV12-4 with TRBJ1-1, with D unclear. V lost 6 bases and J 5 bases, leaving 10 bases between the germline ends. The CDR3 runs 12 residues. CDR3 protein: CASSQVVTEAFF. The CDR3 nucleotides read TGTGCCAGCAGCCAAGTAGTGACTGAAGCTTTCTTT.

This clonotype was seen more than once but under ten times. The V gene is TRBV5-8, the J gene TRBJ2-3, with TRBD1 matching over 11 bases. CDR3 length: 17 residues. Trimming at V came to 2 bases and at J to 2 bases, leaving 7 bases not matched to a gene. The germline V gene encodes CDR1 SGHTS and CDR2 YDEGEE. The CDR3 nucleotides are TGTGCCAGCAGCTTTCGAGGGACAGGGGGTCTCACAGATACGCAGTATTTT. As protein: CASSFRGTGGLTDTQYF.

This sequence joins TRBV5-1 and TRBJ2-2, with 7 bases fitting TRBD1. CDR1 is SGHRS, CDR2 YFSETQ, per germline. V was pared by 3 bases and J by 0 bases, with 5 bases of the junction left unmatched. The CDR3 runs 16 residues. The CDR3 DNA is TGCGCCAGCAGCTCCTTTGGGACAGCGAACACCGGGGAGCTGTTTTTT. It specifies CASSSFGTANTGELFF.

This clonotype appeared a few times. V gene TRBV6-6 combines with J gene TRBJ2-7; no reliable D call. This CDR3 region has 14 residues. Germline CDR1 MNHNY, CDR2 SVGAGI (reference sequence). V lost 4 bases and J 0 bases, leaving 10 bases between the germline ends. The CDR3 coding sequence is TGTGCCAGCAGTTTAACGGAGAGCTCCTACGAGCAGTACTTC. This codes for CASSLTESSYEQYF.

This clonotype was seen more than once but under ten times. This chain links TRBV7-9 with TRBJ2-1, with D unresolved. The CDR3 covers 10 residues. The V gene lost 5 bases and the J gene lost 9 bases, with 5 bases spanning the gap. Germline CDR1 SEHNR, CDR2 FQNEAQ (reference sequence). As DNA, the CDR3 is TGTGCCAGCAGCCTACTTGAGCAGTTCTTC. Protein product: CASSLLEQFF. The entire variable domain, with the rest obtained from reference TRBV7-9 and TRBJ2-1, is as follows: DTGVSQNPRHKITKRGQNVTFRCDPISEHNRLYWYRQTLGQGPEFLTYFQNEAQLEKSRLLSDRFSAERPKGSFSTLEIQRTEQGDSAMYLCASSLLEQFFGPGTRLTVL.

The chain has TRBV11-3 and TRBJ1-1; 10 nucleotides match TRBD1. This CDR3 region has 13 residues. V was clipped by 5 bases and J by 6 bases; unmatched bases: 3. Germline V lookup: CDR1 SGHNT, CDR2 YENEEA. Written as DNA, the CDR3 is TGTGCCAGCAGCACCGGACAGGGGGCTGAAGCTTTCTTT. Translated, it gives CASSTGQGAEAFF.

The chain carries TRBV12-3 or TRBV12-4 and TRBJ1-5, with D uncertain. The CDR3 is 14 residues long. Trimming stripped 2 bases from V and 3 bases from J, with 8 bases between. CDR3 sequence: CASSLNTNNQPQHF. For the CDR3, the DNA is TGTGCCAGCAGTTTAAACACCAACAATCAGCCCCAGCATTTT.

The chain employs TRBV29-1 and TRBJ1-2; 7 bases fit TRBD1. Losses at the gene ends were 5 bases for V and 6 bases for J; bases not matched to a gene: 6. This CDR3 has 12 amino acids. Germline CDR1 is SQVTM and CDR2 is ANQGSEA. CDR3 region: CSVRDRANGYTF. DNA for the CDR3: TGCAGCGTTAGAGACAGGGCGAATGGCTACACCTTC.

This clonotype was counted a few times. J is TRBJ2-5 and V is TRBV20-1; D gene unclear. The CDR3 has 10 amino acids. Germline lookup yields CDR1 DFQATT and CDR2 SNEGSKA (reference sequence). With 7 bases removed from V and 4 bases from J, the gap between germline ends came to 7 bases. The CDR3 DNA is TGCAGTGTCTGGGGAGAGACCCAGTACTTC. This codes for CSVWGETQYF.

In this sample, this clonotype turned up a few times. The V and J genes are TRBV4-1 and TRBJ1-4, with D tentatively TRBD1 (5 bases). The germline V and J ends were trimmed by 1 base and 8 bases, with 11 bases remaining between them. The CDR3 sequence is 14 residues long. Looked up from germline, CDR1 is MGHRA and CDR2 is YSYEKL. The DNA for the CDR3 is TGCGCCAGCAGCCAAGGAGCGGGGGAGGAAAAACTGTTTTTT. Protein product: CASSQGAGEEKLFF.

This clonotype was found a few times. The DNA for the CDR3 is TGCGCCAGCAGCTTAAACCCCTTCAAGGGAAACACCATATATTTT. Its translation is CASSLNPFKGNTIYF. The chain is built from TRBV5-1 and TRBJ1-3; D not resolved. Trimming removed 2 bases from V and 4 bases from J, with 13 bases in between. The germline V gene has CDR1 SGHRS and CDR2 YFSETQ. The CDR3 contains 15 residues.

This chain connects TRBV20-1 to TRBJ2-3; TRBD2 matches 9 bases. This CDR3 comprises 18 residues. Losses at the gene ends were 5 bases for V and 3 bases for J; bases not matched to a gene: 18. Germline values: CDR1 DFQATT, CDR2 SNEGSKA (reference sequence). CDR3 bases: TGCAGTGCTTGGCCGGCGGGGGGGGCCGGTGTGATGACAGATACGCAGTATTTT. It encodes CSAWPAGGAGVMTDTQYF.

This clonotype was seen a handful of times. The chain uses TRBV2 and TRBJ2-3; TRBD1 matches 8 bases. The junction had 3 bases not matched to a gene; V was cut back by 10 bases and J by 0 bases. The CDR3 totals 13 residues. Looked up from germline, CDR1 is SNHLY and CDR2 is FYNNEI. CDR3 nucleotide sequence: TGTGCCACCGGACAGGGAAGCACAGATACGCAGTATTTT. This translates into CATGQGSTDTQYF.

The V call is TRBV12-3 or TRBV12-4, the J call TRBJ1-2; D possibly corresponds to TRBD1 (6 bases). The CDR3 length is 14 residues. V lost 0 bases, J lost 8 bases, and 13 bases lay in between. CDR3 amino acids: CASSLARRGAGYTF. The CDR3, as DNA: TGTGCCAGCAGTTTAGCGCGCAGGGGCGCGGGCTACACCTTC.

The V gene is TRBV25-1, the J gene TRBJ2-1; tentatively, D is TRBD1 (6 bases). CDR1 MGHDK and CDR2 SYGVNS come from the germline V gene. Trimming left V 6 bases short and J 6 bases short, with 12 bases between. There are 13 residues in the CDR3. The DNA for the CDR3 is TGTGCCAGCAGCCAGGGACACGTCAATGAGCAGTTCTTC. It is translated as CASSQGHVNEQFF.

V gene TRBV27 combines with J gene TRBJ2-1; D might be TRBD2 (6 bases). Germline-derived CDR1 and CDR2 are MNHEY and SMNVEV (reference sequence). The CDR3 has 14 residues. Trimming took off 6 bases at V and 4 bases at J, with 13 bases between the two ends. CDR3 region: CASRIVGGYNEQFF. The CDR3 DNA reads TGTGCCAGCAGGATTGTGGGGGGATACAATGAGCAGTTCTTC.

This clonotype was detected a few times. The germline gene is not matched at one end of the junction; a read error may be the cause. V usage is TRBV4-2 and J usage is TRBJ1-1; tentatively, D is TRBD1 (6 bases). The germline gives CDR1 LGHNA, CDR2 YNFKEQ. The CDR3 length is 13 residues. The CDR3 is CASSQDGDTEVFF. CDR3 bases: TGTGCCAGCAGCCAAGATGGGGACACTGAAGTTTTCTTT.

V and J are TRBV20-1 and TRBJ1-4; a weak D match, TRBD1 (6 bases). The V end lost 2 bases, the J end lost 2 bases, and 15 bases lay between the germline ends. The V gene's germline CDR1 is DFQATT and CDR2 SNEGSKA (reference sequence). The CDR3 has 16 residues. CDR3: CSARRQGIYTNEKLFF. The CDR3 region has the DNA TGCAGTGCTAGAAGGCAGGGGATTTATACTAATGAAAAACTGTTTTTT.